What follows are 10 T cell receptor beta chains derived from one specimen sequenced in a study of cytomegalovirus exposure and HLA in healthy donors (dated by TCRdb to about 2017). Library preparation was by the immunoSEQ multiplex PCR assay. The multiplex PCR relied on a mix of 60 forward primers for TCR Vbeta segments and 13 reverse primers for TCR Jbeta segments. Not all clones reach the TCRdb copy of this immuneACCESS table, which keeps in-frame sequences only. Checked studies attribute under half of the gap to unresolved V genes and leave the rest unexplained. Counted in this sample were some 140,000 clones; around 63% of them appeared once. The ten largest clones add up to approximately 1.6% of the sample. The specimen was PBMCs. The source is a human donor in good health.

The chain carries TRBV6-6 and TRBJ2-1; 8 bases map to TRBD2. Germline V lookup: CDR1 MNHNY, CDR2 SVGAGI (reference sequence). CDR3 length equals 14 residues. V lost 7 bases, J lost 0 bases, and 2 bases stayed unmatched. The CDR3 sequence is CASIREGSYNEQFF. As DNA, the CDR3 is TGTGCCAGCATACGGGAGGGCTCCTACAATGAGCAGTTCTTC.

The rearrangement uses TRBV28 and TRBJ2-4, with D unresolved. The V end was cut by 2 bases, the J end by 5 bases, with 4 bases between. The CDR3 is made up of 12 amino acids. CDR1 and CDR2 from the germline V gene are MDHEN and SYDVKM. This CDR3 reads CASSLSQNIQYF. The CDR3 DNA follows: TGTGCCAGCAGTTTAAGCCAAAACATTCAGTACTTC.

V and J are TRBV6-5 and TRBJ2-4; D is unresolved. Germline CDR1 MNHEY, CDR2 SVGAGI. The length of the CDR3 is 16 residues. V gave up 0 bases and J gave up 0 bases, with 9 bases separating them. The CDR3 DNA reads as TGTGCCAGCAGTTACTCATTTCTTCTAGCCAAAAACATTCAGTACTTC. It translates to CASSYSFLLAKNIQYF.

V and J are TRBV4-3 and TRBJ2-7; D remains ambiguous. CDR3 length: 15 residues. Looked up from germline, CDR1 is LGHNA and CDR2 is YSLEER. Trimming left V 0 bases short and J 2 bases short, with 11 bases between. CDR3 protein: CASSQDLGGTYEQYF. CDR3 DNA sequence: TGCGCCAGCAGCCAAGATCTTGGCGGAACCTACGAGCAGTACTTC.

This chain uses TRBV29-1 with TRBJ2-7; 8 bases match TRBD1. The germline V gene encodes CDR1 SQVTM and CDR2 ANQGSEA. This CDR3 comprises 13 residues. V lost 6 bases and J lost 3; bases outside the gene matches: 7. CDR3 DNA sequence: TGCAGCGTGGTCCTCGGGACAGGCTACGAGCAGTACTTC. As protein: CSVVLGTGYEQYF.

The rearrangement joins TRBV5-1 to TRBJ2-1, with D unresolved. V dropped 0 bases and J dropped 0 bases, with 10 bases sitting between them. The CDR3 is made up of 16 amino acids. The germline V gene encodes CDR1 SGHRS and CDR2 YFSETQ. CDR3 sequence reads: CASSLVGLSSYNEQFF. The CDR3 nucleotides are TGCGCCAGCAGCTTGGTCGGTCTGAGCTCCTACAATGAGCAGTTCTTC. The whole variable domain, remainder taken from reference TRBV5-1 and TRBJ2-1, is KAGVTQTPRYLIKTRGQQVTLSCSPISGHRSVSWYQQTPGQGLQFLFEYFSETQRNKGNFPGRFSGRQFSNSRSEMNVSTLELGDSALYLCASSLVGLSSYNEQFFGPGTRLTVL.

Only a few counts were recorded for this clone. The chain joins TRBV4-2 to TRBJ1-1, with D possibly TRBD1 on 5 matching bases. Trimming took 1 base from V and 7 from J, leaving 13 bases between them. This CDR3 comprises 14 residues. The germline V gene encodes CDR1 LGHNA and CDR2 YNFKEQ. The CDR3: CASSQGGGVGEAFF. The CDR3 region has the DNA TGTGCCAGCAGCCAAGGCGGAGGGGTCGGTGAAGCTTTCTTT.

The V and J genes are TRBV10-3 and TRBJ1-2; D may be TRBD1 (5 bases). V lost 2 bases and J lost 8, with 21 bases in between. Germline assignment: CDR1 ENHRY and CDR2 SYGVKD. CDR3 length: 16 amino acids. CDR3 protein: CAISEGGIWLSKGYTF. The CDR3 region has the DNA TGTGCCATCAGTGAGGGGGGGATTTGGCTCTCAAAAGGCTACACCTTC.

The chain has TRBV27 and TRBJ1-2, with 11 bases identical to TRBD1. Germline V gene data show CDR1 as MNHEY and CDR2 as SMNVEV (reference sequence). The CDR3 contains 15 residues. V trimming: 6 bases; J trimming: 2 bases; junction bases outside the gene matches: 5. CDR3 sequence reads: CASSLGTGGNYGYTF. In DNA form, the CDR3 reads TGTGCCAGCAGCCTTGGGACAGGGGGAAACTATGGCTACACCTTC.

This clone turned up a few times. Other DNA sequences in this specimen translate into the identical CDR3. The chain joins TRBV19 to TRBJ1-5; D call uncertain. The germline gives CDR1 LNHDA, CDR2 SQIVND (reference sequence). The CDR3 runs 12 residues. Trimming took 3 bases from V and 7 from J, leaving 7 bases between them. CDR3 nucleotide sequence: TGTGCCAGTAGTATTCCGGGACAGCCCCAGCATTTT. The encoded protein is CASSIPGQPQHF. The complete variable domain, with remaining parts taken from reference TRBV19 and TRBJ1-5, reads DGGITQSPKYLFRKEGQNVTLSCEQNLNHDAMYWYRQDPGQGLRLIYYSQIVNDFQKGDIAEGYSVSREKKESFPLTVTSAQKNPTAFYLCASSIPGQPQHFGDGTRLSIL.